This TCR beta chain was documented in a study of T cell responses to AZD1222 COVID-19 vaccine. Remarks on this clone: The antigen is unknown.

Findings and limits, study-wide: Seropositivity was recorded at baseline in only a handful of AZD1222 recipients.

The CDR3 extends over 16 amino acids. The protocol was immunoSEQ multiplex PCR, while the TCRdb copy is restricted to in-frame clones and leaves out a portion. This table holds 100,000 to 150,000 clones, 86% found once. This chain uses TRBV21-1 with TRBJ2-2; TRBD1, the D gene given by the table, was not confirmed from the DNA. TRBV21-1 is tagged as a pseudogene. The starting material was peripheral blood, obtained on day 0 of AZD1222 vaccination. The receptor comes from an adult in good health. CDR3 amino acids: CASSKAGTGWSGELFF. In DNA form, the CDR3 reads TGTGCCAGCAGCAAAGCAGGGACAGGGTGGTCCGGGGAGCTGTTTTTT.